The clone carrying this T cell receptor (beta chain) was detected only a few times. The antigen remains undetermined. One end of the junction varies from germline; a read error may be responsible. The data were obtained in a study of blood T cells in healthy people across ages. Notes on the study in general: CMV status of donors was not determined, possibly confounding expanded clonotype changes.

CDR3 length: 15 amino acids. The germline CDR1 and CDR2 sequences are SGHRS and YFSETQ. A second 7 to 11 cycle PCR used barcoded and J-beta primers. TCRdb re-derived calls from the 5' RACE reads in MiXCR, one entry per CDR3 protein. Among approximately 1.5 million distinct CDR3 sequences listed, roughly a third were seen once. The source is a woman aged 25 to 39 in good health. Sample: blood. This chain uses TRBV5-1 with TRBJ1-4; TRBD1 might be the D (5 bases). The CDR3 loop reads CASSLGIGTIEKLFF. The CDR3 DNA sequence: TGCGCCAGCAGCTTGGGGATCGGGACTATTGAAAAACTGTTTTTT.